What follows describes a single T cell receptor (beta chain). Its specificity is not known. This sample was taken from a study of cytomegalovirus exposure and HLA in healthy donors. Notes on the study in general: In an earlier analysis, about 87% or about 30%: the productive usage of most TCR beta V segments.

This CDR3 region has 18 residues. The junction had 19 bases not matched to a gene; V was cut back by 1 base and J by 9 bases. The germline CDR1 and CDR2 sequences are SGHDT and YYEEEE. Vbeta (60) and Jbeta (13) primers were used in the PCR. The data were produced by immunoSEQ multiplex PCR, yet TCRdb's version contains in-frame clones alone and is incomplete. Of roughly 160,000 clones listed, 73% are singletons. The rearrangement uses TRBV5-6 and TRBJ2-1; 7 positions match TRBD1. What was sequenced was PBMCs. This sequence originates from a woman aged 18-29 years in good health and CMV-seropositive. CDR3 in DNA: TGTGCCAGCAGCTTGTATCTAGGTACGGGCGTCGGGGACAGTGAGCAGTTCTTC. This sequence encodes CASSLYLGTGVGDSEQFF.